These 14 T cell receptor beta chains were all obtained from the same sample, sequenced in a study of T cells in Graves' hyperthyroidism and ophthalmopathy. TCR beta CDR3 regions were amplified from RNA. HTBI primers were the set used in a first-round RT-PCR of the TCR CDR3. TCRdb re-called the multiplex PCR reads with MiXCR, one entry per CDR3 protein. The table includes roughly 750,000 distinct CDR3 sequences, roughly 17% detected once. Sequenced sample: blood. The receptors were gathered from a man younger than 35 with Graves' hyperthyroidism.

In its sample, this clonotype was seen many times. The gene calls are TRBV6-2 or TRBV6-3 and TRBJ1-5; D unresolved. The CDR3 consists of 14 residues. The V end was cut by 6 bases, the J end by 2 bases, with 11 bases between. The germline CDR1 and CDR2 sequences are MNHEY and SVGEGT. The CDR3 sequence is CASSPGLGNQPQHF. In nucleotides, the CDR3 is TGTGCCAGCAGCCCTGGATTGGGCAATCAGCCCCAGCATTTT.

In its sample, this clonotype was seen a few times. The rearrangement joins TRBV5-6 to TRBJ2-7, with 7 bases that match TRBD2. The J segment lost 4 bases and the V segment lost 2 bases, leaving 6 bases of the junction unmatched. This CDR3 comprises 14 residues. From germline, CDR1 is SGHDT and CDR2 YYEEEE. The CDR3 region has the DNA TGTGCCAGCAGCTTAAGCGGGAAAGCGTACGAGCAGTACTTC. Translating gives CASSLSGKAYEQYF.

CDR3 in DNA: TGTGCCAGCAGCTTCCGGACTAGCGGGAGAGGGGATACGCAGTATTTT. It specifies CASSFRTSGRGDTQYF. This chain links TRBV9 with TRBJ2-3; 13 bases are shared with TRBD2. The CDR3 is 16 residues long. J was trimmed by 6 bases and V by 4 bases; bases with no gene match: 8. Per germline, CDR1 SGDLS and CDR2 YYNGEE.

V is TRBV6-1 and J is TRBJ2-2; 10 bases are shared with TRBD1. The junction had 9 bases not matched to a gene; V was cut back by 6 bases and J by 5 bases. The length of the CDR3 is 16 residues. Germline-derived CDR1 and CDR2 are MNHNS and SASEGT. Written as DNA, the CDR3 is TGTGCCAGCAGAAAAGCCGGGACAGGGGTTACCGGGGAGCTGTTTTTT. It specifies CASRKAGTGVTGELFF.

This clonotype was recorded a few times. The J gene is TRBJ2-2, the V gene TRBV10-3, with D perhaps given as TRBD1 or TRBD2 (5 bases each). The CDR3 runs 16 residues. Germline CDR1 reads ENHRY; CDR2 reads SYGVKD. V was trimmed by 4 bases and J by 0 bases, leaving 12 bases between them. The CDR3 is CAISARDLANTGELFF. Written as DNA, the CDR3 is TGTGCCATCAGTGCAAGGGACCTCGCGAACACCGGGGAGCTGTTTTTT.

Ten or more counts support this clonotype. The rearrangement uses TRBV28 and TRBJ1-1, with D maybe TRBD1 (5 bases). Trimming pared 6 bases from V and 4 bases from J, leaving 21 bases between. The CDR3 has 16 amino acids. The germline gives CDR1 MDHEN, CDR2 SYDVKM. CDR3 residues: CASRAGTWESGTEAFF. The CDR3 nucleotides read TGTGCCAGCAGGGCCGGGACTTGGGAGAGCGGCACTGAAGCTTTCTTT.

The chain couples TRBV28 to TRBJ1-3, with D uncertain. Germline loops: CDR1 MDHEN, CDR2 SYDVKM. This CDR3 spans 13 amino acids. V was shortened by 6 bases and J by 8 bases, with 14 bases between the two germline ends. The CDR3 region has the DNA TGTGCCAGCAGCACCCCCCCGAGGGACACCATATATTTT. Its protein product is CASSTPPRDTIYF.

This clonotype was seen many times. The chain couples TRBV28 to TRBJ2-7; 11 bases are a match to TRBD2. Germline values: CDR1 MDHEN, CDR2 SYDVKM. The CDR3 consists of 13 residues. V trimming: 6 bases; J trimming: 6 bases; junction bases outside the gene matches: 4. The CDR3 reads CASRTSGSTEQYF. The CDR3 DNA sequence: TGTGCCAGCAGAACTAGCGGGAGCACCGAGCAGTACTTC.

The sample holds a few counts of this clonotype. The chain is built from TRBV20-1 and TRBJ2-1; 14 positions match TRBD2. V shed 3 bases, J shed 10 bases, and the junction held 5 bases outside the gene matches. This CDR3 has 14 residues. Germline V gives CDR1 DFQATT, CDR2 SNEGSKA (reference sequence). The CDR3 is CSARTSGRGGEQFF. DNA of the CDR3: TGCAGTGCTAGGACTAGCGGGAGGGGGGGGGAGCAGTTCTTC.

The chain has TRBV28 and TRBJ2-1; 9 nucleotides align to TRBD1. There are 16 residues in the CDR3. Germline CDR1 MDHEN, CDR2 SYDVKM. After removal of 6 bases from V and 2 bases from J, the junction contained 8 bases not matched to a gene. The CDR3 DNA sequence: TGTGCCAGCAGATACAGGGGGCTAGAAACCTACAATGAGCAGTTCTTC. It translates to CASRYRGLETYNEQFF.

The CDR3 DNA reads as TGTGCCAGCAGTGAGGGACGGACTAAGGGGAAACTGTTTTTT. Its translation: CASSEGRTKGKLFF. V usage is TRBV6-1 and J usage is TRBJ1-4, with D tentatively TRBD1 (5 bases). Trimming took off 3 bases at V and 11 bases at J, with 16 bases between the two ends. The CDR3 totals 14 residues. Per the germline V gene, CDR1 is MNHNS and CDR2 is SASEGT.

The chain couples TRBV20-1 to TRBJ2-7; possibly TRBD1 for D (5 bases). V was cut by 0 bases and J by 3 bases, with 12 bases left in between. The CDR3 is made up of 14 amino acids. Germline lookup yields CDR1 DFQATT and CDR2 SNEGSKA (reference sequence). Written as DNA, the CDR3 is TGCAGTGCTAGAGATCTGTCAGGGTACTACGAGCAGTACTTC. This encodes CSARDLSGYYEQYF.

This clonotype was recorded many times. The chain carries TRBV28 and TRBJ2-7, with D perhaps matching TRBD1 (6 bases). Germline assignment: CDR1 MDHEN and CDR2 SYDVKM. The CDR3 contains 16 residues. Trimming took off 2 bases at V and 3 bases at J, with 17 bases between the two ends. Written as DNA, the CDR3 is TGTGCCAGCAGTTTAGGGGGCCGACAGAAAAACTACGAGCAGTACTTC. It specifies CASSLGGRQKNYEQYF.

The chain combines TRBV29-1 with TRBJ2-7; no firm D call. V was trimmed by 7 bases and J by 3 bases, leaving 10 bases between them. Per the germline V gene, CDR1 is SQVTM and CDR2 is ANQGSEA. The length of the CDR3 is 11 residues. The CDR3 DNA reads TGCAGCGCGGCGAGCAACTACGAGCAGTACTTC. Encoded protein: CSAASNYEQYF.